This T cell receptor beta chain stems from a study of CD8 T cells in ankylosing spondylitis. The study, taken as a whole, reports: There were earlier reports of some motif variants in reactive arthritis synovial fluid and blood. The authors reported significant enrichment of disease-linked clones in matched ankylosing spondylitis synovial fluid. One TCR beta motif, made up of roughly eight highly homologous variants, appeared characteristic of ankylosing spondylitis blood.

This clonotype was seen many times. Antigen specificity is unknown. Library preparation for TCR beta used quantitative 5'-RACE with molecular barcodes. TCRdb re-analysed the 5' RACE reads in MiXCR, keeping a single row per CDR3 protein. The sample has 220,000 or so distinct CDR3 sequences, approximately 20% seen once. With 0 bases removed from V and 3 bases from J, the gap between germline ends came to 6 bases. Germline V gene data show CDR1 as ENHRY and CDR2 as SYGVKD. The CDR3 is made up of 13 amino acids. Sequencing input: blood, either unsorted or a sorted T cell fraction (not recorded which). The origin of this receptor is a male donor with ankylosing spondylitis. The V call is TRBV10-3, the J call TRBJ2-7; D gene unclear. The CDR3 DNA reads TGTGCCATCAGTGAGTCTGGAAGCTACGAGCAGTACTTC. Its translation is CAISESGSYEQYF.